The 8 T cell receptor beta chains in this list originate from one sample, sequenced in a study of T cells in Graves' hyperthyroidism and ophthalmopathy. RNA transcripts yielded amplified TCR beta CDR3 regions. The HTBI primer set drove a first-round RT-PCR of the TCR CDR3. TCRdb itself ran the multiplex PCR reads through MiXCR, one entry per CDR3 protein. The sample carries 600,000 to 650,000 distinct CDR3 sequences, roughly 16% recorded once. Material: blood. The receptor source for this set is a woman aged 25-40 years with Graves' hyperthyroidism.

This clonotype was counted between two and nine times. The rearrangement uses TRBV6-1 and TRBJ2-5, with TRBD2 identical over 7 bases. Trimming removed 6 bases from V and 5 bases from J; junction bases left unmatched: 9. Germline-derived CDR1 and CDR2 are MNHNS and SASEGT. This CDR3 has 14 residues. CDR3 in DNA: TGTGCCAGCAGCTTGACTAGCAGTGGGGAGACCCAGTACTTC. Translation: CASSLTSSGETQYF.

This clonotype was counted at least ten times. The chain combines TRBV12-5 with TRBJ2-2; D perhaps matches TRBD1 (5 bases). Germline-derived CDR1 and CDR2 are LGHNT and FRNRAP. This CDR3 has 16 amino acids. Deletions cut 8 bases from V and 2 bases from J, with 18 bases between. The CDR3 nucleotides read TGTGCTAGTTCACCGACAGAGCGACTCAACACCGGGGAGCTGTTTTTT. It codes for CASSPTERLNTGELFF.

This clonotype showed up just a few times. The CDR3, as DNA: TGCGCCAGCAGTCGCTACCAGGGGGCGAGGACCGGGGAGCTGTTTTTT. It specifies CASSRYQGARTGELFF. V usage is TRBV5-1 and J usage is TRBJ2-2, with 8 bases aligning to TRBD1. The J segment lost 5 bases and the V segment lost 5 bases, leaving 11 bases of the junction unmatched. Looked up from germline, CDR1 is SGHRS and CDR2 is YFSETQ. The CDR3 consists of 16 residues.

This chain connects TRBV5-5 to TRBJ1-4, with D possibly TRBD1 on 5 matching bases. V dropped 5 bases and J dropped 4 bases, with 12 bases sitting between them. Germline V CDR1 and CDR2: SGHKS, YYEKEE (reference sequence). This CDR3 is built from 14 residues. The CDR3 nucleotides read TGTGCCAGCAGTGGGGGGACTCGTAATGAAAAACTGTTTTTT. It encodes CASSGGTRNEKLFF.

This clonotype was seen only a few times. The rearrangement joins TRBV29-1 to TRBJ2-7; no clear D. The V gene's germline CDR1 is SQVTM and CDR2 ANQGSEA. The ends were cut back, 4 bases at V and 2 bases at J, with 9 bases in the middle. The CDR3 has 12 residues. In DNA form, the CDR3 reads TGCAGCGTTGTCTTGGTTACCTACGAGCAGTACTTC. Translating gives CSVVLVTYEQYF.

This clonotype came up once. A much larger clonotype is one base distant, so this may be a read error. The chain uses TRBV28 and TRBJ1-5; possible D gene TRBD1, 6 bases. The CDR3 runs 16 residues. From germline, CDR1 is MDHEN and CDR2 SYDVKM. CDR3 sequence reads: CVSSNYRVGDNQPQHF. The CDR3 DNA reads TGTGTCAGCAGTAACTACAGGGTGGGGGACAATCAGCCCCAGCATTTT.

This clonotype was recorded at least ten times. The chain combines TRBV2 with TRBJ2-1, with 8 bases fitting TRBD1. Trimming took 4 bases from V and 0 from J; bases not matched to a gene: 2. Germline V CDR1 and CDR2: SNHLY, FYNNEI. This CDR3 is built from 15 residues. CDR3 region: CASSVQGASYNEQFF. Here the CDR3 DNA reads TGTGCCAGCAGTGTTCAGGGGGCCTCCTACAATGAGCAGTTCTTC.

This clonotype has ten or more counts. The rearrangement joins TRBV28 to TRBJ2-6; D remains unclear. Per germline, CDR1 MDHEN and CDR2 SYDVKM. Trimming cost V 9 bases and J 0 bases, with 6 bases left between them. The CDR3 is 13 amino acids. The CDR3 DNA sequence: TGTGCCAGTCACTTCTCTGGGGCCAACGTCCTGACTTTC. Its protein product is CASHFSGANVLTF.